This passage covers 20 T cell receptor beta chains from one sample sequenced in a study of cytomegalovirus exposure and HLA in healthy donors. The PCR ran on 60 Vbeta and 13 Jbeta primers. Clones were sequenced by immunoSEQ multiplex PCR, and TCRdb holds only the in-frame ones, with some missing. Found here are approximately 100,000 clones, around 80% of them singletons; the top ten hold around 4%. Sequencing was performed on PBMCs. All receptors come from a female donor in good health and CMV-seropositive.

For this clone: The junction does not match germline at one end; this may be a read error. Distinct nucleotide sequences in the sample also encode this CDR3. The chain employs TRBV19 and TRBJ1-5; 7 bases line up with TRBD1. CDR1 and CDR2 from the germline V gene are LNHDA and SQIVND (reference sequence). CDR3 size: 14 residues. The chain's CDR3 is CASSLTGLNQPQHF. The DNA of the CDR3 is TGTGCCAGTAGTTTGACAGGGCTTAATCAGCCCCAGCACTTT.

A word on this clone: An end of the junction differs from the germline gene, which may be a read error. The CDR3 spells CSSSLEGQAGAQPQHF. The CDR3 DNA reads as TGTTCCAGCAGCTTAGAGGGACAGGCGGGGGCTCAGCCCCAGCATTTT. This sequence joins TRBV7-9 and TRBJ1-5; 8 nucleotides align to TRBD1. The CDR3 loop spans 16 amino acids. The germline gives CDR1 SEHNR, CDR2 FQNEAQ (reference sequence).

The V gene is TRBV4-2, the J gene TRBJ2-3; weak D call: TRBD1 (5 bases). The V and J ends lost 1 base and 4 bases respectively, with 15 bases between them. The CDR3 has 16 residues. Germline V CDR1 and CDR2: LGHNA, YNFKEQ. The CDR3 bases are TGTGCCAGCAGCCAAGTAGGGGCGGAATACTCAGATACGCAGTATTTT. The encoded protein is CASSQVGAEYSDTQYF.

The rearrangement joins TRBV6-1 to TRBJ1-1; TRBD1 matches 8 bases. The CDR3 has 11 residues. J was trimmed by 7 bases and V by 8 bases; bases with no gene match: 3. The V gene's germline CDR1 is MNHNS and CDR2 SASEGT. The CDR3 loop reads CASPDRVEAFF. Written as DNA, the CDR3 is TGTGCCAGCCCGGACAGGGTTGAAGCTTTCTTT.

This chain links TRBV4-2 with TRBJ2-1; possibly TRBD2 for D (5 bases). This CDR3 region has 14 residues. The germline V gene has CDR1 LGHNA and CDR2 YNFKEQ. The V end was cut by 0 bases, the J end by 14 bases, with 17 bases between. CDR3 in amino acids: CASSQELAGPQKFF. The DNA of the CDR3 is TGTGCCAGCAGCCAAGAGCTAGCAGGCCCCCAAAAGTTCTTC.

This clone has a handful of counts. The genes are TRBV6-6 and TRBJ1-2, with D hard to call. From germline, CDR1 is MNHNY and CDR2 SVGAGI (reference sequence). Trimming removed 10 bases at V and 3 bases at J, with 18 bases between. This CDR3 is 14 amino acids long. CDR3 in amino acids: CATALYSLDYGYTF. CDR3 DNA sequence: TGTGCCACCGCACTCTACTCATTAGACTATGGCTACACCTTC.

The chain has TRBV5-4 and TRBJ1-4; 7 bases are shared with TRBD1. Germline CDR1 reads SGHNT; CDR2 reads YYREEE (reference sequence). The CDR3 covers 17 residues. The ends lost 3 bases at V and 5 bases at J; junction bases unmatched: 13. Here the CDR3 reads CASSSQAPQGRNEKLFF. CDR3 coding DNA: TGTGCCAGCAGCTCTCAGGCCCCACAGGGGAGGAATGAAAAACTGTTTTTT.

Of note for this clone: The junction does not match germline at one end; this may be a read error. The chain carries TRBV5-6 and TRBJ2-4; no firm D call. CDR1 SGHDT and CDR2 YYEEEE come from the germline V gene. This CDR3 is 12 amino acids long. The CDR3 DNA reads TGTGCCAGCAGCTTGTGGATGAACAGTCAGTACTTC. Encoded protein: CASSLWMNSQYF.

The chain employs TRBV19 and TRBJ2-1; 7 bases match TRBD2. Germline CDR1 reads LNHDA; CDR2 reads SQIVND (reference sequence). With 3 bases clipped from V and 0 bases from J, the junction kept 11 bases outside the gene matches. This CDR3 has 18 amino acids. CDR3: CASSIGLESVASYNEQFF. The CDR3 nucleotides are TGTGCCAGTAGTATTGGACTAGAGTCGGTTGCCTCCTACAATGAGCAGTTCTTC.

This sequence joins TRBV9 and TRBJ2-3; no firm D call. The germline gives CDR1 SGDLS, CDR2 YYNGEE. V gave up 3 bases and J gave up 6 bases, with 17 bases separating them. The CDR3 is 15 residues long. The CDR3 DNA reads as TGTGCCAGCAGCGAAGCCCTCCGATCGTCGGATACGCAGTATTTT. This encodes CASSEALRSSDTQYF.

The chain couples TRBV27 to TRBJ1-6; 7 bases are a match to TRBD1. Germline trimming cut 6 bases from V and 7 bases from J; bases unmatched to any gene: 12. The CDR3 extends over 16 amino acids. Germline V gene data show CDR1 as MNHEY and CDR2 as SMNVEV (reference sequence). The CDR3 loop is CASRSPTGTANSPLHF. The DNA for the CDR3 is TGTGCCAGCAGGTCCCCCACCGGGACAGCCAATTCACCCCTCCACTTT.

Of note for this clone: Other DNA sequences in this sample translate to the same CDR3. The rearrangement uses TRBV6-6 and TRBJ1-2; 9 bases align to TRBD1. J gave up 2 bases and V 3 bases, and 7 bases lay outside the gene matches. Germline CDR1 and CDR2: MNHNY and SVGAGI (reference sequence). This CDR3 has 16 residues. CDR3 loop: CASSYSRDRVNYGYTF. The CDR3 region has the DNA TGTGCCAGCAGTTATTCGCGGGACAGGGTGAACTATGGCTACACCTTC.

V usage is TRBV20-1 and J usage is TRBJ1-2; D not resolved. The CDR3 extends over 11 amino acids. Trimming took off 5 bases at V and 8 bases at J, with 12 bases between the two ends. Looked up from germline, CDR1 is DFQATT and CDR2 is SNEGSKA (reference sequence). The CDR3 here is CSAPRLQGYTF. CDR3 sequence (DNA): TGCAGTGCTCCCCGGCTACAGGGCTACACCTTC.

V usage is TRBV6-5 and J usage is TRBJ2-1; D perhaps matches TRBD1 (6 bases). This CDR3 contains 13 residues. CDR1 and CDR2 (germline): MNHEY, SVGAGI. V shed 7 bases and J shed 7 bases, with 14 bases lying between them. CDR3 amino acids: CASTGTMGNEQFF. CDR3 DNA: TGTGCCAGCACCGGGACAATGGGGAATGAGCAGTTCTTC.

The gene calls are TRBV10-3 and TRBJ2-1, with a possible D match to TRBD2 (7 bases). The CDR3 runs 15 residues. Germline V gene data show CDR1 as ENHRY and CDR2 as SYGVKD. Trimming pared 8 bases from V and 3 bases from J, leaving 17 bases between. The CDR3 bases are TGTGCCATCCGGGCGGGGGCCGAGGACTACAATGAGCAGTTCTTC. Encoded protein: CAIRAGAEDYNEQFF.

V gene TRBV5-4 combines with J gene TRBJ2-1; D is perhaps TRBD2 (5 bases). From germline, CDR1 is SGHNT and CDR2 YYREEE (reference sequence). The CDR3 loop spans 15 amino acids. The CDR3 region is CAFRTDGYGNNEQFF. CDR3 nucleotides: TGTGCTTTTCGGACCGACGGGTACGGGAACAATGAGCAGTTCTTC.

The chain recombines TRBV6-5 with TRBJ2-3; 8 nucleotides agree with TRBD2. The CDR3 totals 16 residues. Trimming at V came to 2 bases and at J to 2 bases, leaving 6 bases not matched to a gene. CDR1 is MNHEY and CDR2 is SVGAGI in the germline V gene. Here the CDR3 DNA reads TGTGCCAGCAGTTACGGGACTAGAGAAAACACAGATACGCAGTATTTT. The encoded protein is CASSYGTRENTDTQYF.

The V gene is TRBV11-2, the J gene TRBJ1-4, with TRBD1 identical over 10 bases. The CDR3 contains 13 residues. From germline, CDR1 is SGHAT and CDR2 FQNNGV. After removal of 8 bases from V and 12 bases from J, the junction contained 9 bases not matched to a gene. CDR3 bases: TGTGCCAGCGGCGGGACAGGGGTAGGCGAACTGTTTTTT. This encodes CASGGTGVGELFF. Full variable domain (remainder filled in from reference TRBV11-2 and TRBJ1-4): EAGVAQSPRYKIIEKRQSVAFWCNPISGHATLYWYQQILGQGPKLLIQFQNNGVVDDSQLPKDRFSAERLKGVDSTLKIQPAKLEDSAVYLCASGGTGVGELFFGSGTQLSVL.

V is TRBV4-1 and J is TRBJ2-1; no clear D gene. The CDR3 length is 15 residues. V was clipped by 0 bases and J by 0 bases, with 6 bases between them. The germline V gene has CDR1 MGHRA and CDR2 YSYEKL. The CDR3 region is CASSQDFSSYNEQFF. CDR3 nucleotides: TGCGCCAGCAGCCAAGATTTCAGCTCCTACAATGAGCAGTTCTTC.

This clone occurred a few times. The rearrangement uses TRBV6-5 and TRBJ1-1; no clear D gene. The CDR3 is made up of 13 amino acids. V lost 6 bases and J lost 4, with 12 bases in between. CDR1 and CDR2 (germline): MNHEY, SVGAGI. CDR3 nucleotides: TGTGCCAGCAGGGTCGAGGAGGCCACTGAAGCTTTCTTT. It encodes CASRVEEATEAFF.